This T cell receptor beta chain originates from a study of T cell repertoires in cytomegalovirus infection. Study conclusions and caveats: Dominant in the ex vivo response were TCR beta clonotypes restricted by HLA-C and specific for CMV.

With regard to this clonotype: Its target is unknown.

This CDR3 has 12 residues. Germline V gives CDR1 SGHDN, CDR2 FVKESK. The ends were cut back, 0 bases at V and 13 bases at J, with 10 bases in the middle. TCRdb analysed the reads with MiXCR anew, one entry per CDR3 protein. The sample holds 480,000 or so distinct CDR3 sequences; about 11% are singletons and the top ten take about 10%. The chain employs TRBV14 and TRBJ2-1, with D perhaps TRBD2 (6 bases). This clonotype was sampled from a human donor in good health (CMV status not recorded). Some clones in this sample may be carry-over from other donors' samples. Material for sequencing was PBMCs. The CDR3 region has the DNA TGTGCCAGCAGCCAAGATCGGAGGGGACAGTTCTTC. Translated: CASSQDRRGQFF.